This T cell receptor (beta chain) was obtained from a study of vaccination effects on CD4 cells after COVID-19. Overall study results and limits: Sampling in the study covered few convalescent patients and included no early post-infection timepoints.

As for this clone: Its specificity is unknown.

The V segment lost 1 base and the J segment 1 base; nucleotides outside the gene matches: 11. The CDR3 contains 18 residues. The germline V gene encodes CDR1 LGHDT and CDR2 YNNKEL (reference sequence). The protocol was immunoSEQ multiplex PCR, while the TCRdb copy is restricted to in-frame clones and leaves out a portion. The sample shows fewer than 40,000 clones, 55% to 80% of them seen only once. CD4+ T cell isolation took place after 10 days of culture. The chain carries TRBV3-1 (or the pseudogene TRBV3-2) and TRBJ2-5; 8 bases are a match to TRBD2. This TCR derives from a human donor who received a COVID-19 vaccine. Sequenced here: CD4+ T cells from PBMCs cultured without peptide, sampled before COVID-19 vaccination. CDR3 amino acids: CASSQGLAGHQSQETQYF. Written as DNA, the CDR3 is TGTGCCAGCAGCCAAGGGCTAGCGGGCCACCAGTCCCAAGAGACCCAGTACTTC.